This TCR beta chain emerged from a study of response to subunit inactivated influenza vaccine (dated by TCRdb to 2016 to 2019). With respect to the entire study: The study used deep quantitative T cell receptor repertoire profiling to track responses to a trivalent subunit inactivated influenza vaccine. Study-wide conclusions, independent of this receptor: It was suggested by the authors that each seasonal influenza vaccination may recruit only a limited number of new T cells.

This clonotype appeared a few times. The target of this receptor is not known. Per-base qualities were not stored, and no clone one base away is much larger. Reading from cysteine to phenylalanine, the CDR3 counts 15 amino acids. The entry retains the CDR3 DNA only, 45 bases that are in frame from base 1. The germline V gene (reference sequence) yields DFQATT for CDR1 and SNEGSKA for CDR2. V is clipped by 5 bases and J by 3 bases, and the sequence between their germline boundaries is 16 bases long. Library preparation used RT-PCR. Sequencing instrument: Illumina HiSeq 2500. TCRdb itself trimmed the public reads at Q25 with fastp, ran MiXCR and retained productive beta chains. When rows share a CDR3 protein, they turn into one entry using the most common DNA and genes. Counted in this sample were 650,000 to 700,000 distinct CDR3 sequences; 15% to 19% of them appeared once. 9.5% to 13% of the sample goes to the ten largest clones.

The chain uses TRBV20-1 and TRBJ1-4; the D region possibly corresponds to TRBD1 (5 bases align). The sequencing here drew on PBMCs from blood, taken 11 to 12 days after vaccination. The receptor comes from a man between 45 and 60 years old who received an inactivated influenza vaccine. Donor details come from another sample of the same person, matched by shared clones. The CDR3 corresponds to CSAPISRQPNEKLFF. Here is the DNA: TGCAGTGCTCCGATTTCTAGACAGCCTAATGAAAAACTGTTTTTT.